These 6 T cell receptor beta chains were all obtained from the same sample, sequenced in a study of cytomegalovirus exposure and HLA in healthy donors. With 60 Vbeta and 13 Jbeta primers, the PCR was carried out. Produced via immunoSEQ multiplex PCR; TCRdb's table is partial and in-frame only. The table records about 300,000 clones, approximately 90% of them present only once. The sample taken for sequencing was PBMCs. The source is a man aged 35-49 years in good health and CMV-seropositive.

The rearrangement joins TRBV6-1 to TRBJ2-5; 10 bases are shared with TRBD1. The better agreement between TRBJ2-7 and the DNA end casts doubt on the J call. The CDR3 consists of 13 residues. Germline V lookup: CDR1 MNHNS, CDR2 SASEGT. In nucleotides, the CDR3 is TGTGCCAGCAGGGGACAGGGGAGGGACGAGCAGTACTTC. Protein sequence: CASRGQGRDEQYF.

This chain links TRBV6-5 with TRBJ1-4, with D possibly matching TRBD1 (5 bases). Between the trimmed V and J ends, which lost 6 bases and 7 bases, there was a span of 12 bases. The CDR3 covers 13 residues. CDR1 is MNHEY, CDR2 SVGAGI, per germline. The CDR3 protein is CASRLDRGEKLFF. The CDR3 DNA follows: TGTGCCAGCAGGCTTGACAGAGGTGAAAAACTGTTTTTT.

The chain links TRBV5-5 to TRBJ1-1, with D possibly TRBD1 on 5 matching bases. Between the trimmed V and J ends, which lost 2 bases and 3 bases, there was a span of 8 bases. Germline loops: CDR1 SGHKS, CDR2 YYEKEE (reference sequence). The CDR3 is 13 residues long. The CDR3 sequence is CASSFGGDTEAFF. The CDR3 DNA is TGTGCCAGCAGCTTTGGGGGGGACACTGAAGCTTTCTTT.

The V gene is TRBV29-1, the J gene TRBJ1-2; 9 bases fit TRBD1. After removal of 5 bases from V and 7 bases from J, the junction contained 8 bases not matched to a gene. The CDR3 sequence is 13 residues long. Germline CDR1 reads SQVTM; CDR2 reads ANQGSEA. The CDR3: CSVQDRGISGYTF. The CDR3 DNA reads as TGCAGCGTTCAGGACAGGGGTATTAGTGGCTACACCTTC. Full variable domain (outside the CDR3, taken from reference TRBV29-1 and TRBJ1-2): SAVISQKPSRDICQRGTSLTIQCQVDSQVTMMFWYRQQPGQSLTLIATANQGSEATYESGFVIDKFPISRPNLTFSTLTVSNMSPEDSSIYLCSVQDRGISGYTFGSGTRLTVV.

The chain couples TRBV11-3 to TRBJ2-1; 7 bases agree with TRBD2. The CDR3 loop spans 18 amino acids. The germline V gene has CDR1 SGHNT and CDR2 YENEEA. V shed 5 bases and J 0 bases; nucleotides not matched to a gene: 13. In DNA form, the CDR3 reads TGTGCCAGCAGCAAATCGACTAGCCCATACGGCTCCTACAATGAGCAGTTCTTC. It specifies CASSKSTSPYGSYNEQFF.

CDR3 nucleotides: TGTGCCAGCAGCTCTAGCGGACGGGACATTCAGTACTTC. Its protein is CASSSSGRDIQYF. J is TRBJ2-4 and V is TRBV6-4, with 7 bases identical to TRBD2. The V segment lost 6 bases and the J segment 8 bases; nucleotides outside the gene matches: 7. This CDR3 is built from 13 residues. Germline CDR1 MRHNA, CDR2 SNTAGT.